The 29 T cell receptor beta chains listed next were all sequenced from one sample in a study of cytomegalovirus exposure and HLA in healthy donors. Measured with immunoSEQ multiplex PCR; TCRdb has only the in-frame clones, and not every one. The data contain 55,000 to 75,000 clones, about 94% of them singletons. The sequencing input was PBMCs. The receptor set was obtained from a man aged 18 to 35 in good health and CMV-seropositive.

The chain is built from TRBV13 and TRBJ1-1, with a possible D match to TRBD1 (5 bases). V shed 5 bases and J shed 5 bases, with 18 bases lying between them. This CDR3 is 15 amino acids long. CDR1 is PRHDT and CDR2 is FYEKMQ in the germline V gene (reference sequence). The CDR3 is CASSPRTSLGTEAFF. The CDR3 DNA is TGTGCCAGCAGCCCACGGACAAGCTTGGGGACTGAAGCTTTCTTT. The full variable domain, rest sourced from reference TRBV13 and TRBJ1-1, is AAGVIQSPRHLIKEKRETATLKCYPIPRHDTVYWYQQGPGQDPQFLISFYEKMQSDKGSIPDRFSAQQFSDYHSELNMSSLELGDSALYFCASSPRTSLGTEAFFGQGTRLTVV.

This rearrangement joins TRBV10-3 to TRBJ2-7; tentative D call: TRBD1 (6 bases). Germline CDR1 reads ENHRY; CDR2 reads SYGVKD. Trimming pared 6 bases from V and 5 bases from J, leaving 14 bases between. CDR3 size: 13 residues. CDR3 residues: CAIRWTDENEQYF. The CDR3 DNA is TGTGCCATCAGATGGACAGATGAGAACGAGCAGTACTTC.

The chain combines TRBV5-6 with TRBJ2-5; 10 bases align to TRBD1. There are 14 residues in the CDR3. V lost 2 bases and J lost 5; bases outside the gene matches: 3. The germline V gene encodes CDR1 SGHDT and CDR2 YYEEEE. The CDR3 nucleotides are TGTGCCAGCAGCTTAACGGACAGGGGGGAGACCCAGTACTTC. Its translation: CASSLTDRGETQYF.

The V and J genes are TRBV10-3 and TRBJ2-1; 11 bases align to TRBD1. With 7 bases clipped from V and 7 bases from J, the junction kept 3 bases outside the gene matches. Germline loops: CDR1 ENHRY, CDR2 SYGVKD. The CDR3 totals 13 residues. Here the CDR3 DNA reads TGTGCCATCAAGGGACAGGGGGGAAATGAGCAGTTCTTC. Protein: CAIKGQGGNEQFF.

The genes are TRBV6-5 and TRBJ1-2, with TRBD1 as a possible D gene (5 bases). Germline V gene lookup returns CDR1 MNHEY and CDR2 SVGAGI. The germline V and J ends were trimmed by 2 bases and 4 bases, with 14 bases remaining between them. This CDR3 has 15 residues. In DNA, the CDR3 is TGTGCCAGCAGTTACGAGGCTGGAGGGGTCTATGGCTACACCTTC. This gives the protein CASSYEAGGVYGYTF.

This chain's CDR3 is CATETGEGAKNIQYF. Here the CDR3 DNA reads TGTGCCACAGAAACGGGGGAGGGGGCCAAAAACATTCAGTACTTC. The chain uses TRBV6-5 and TRBJ2-4, with 7 bases matching TRBD2. V lost 10 bases, J lost 1 base, and 10 bases stayed unmatched. Germline CDR1 reads MNHEY; CDR2 reads SVGAGI. The CDR3 runs to 15 residues.

The CDR3 DNA sequence: TGTGCCAGCAGTGGGGGGCTAGCGGGAGGGCGGGGTGAGCAGTTCTTC. This translates into CASSGGLAGGRGEQFF. The chain has TRBV27 and TRBJ2-1, with 12 bases matching TRBD2. Germline values: CDR1 MNHEY, CDR2 SMNVEV (reference sequence). The CDR3 has 16 residues. The trim removed 5 bases at V and 9 bases at J, leaving 11 bases unmatched.

V usage is TRBV5-8 and J usage is TRBJ2-7; 11 bases line up with TRBD2. The V gene end was trimmed by 4 bases and the J gene end by 5 bases; junction bases not matched to a gene: 14. The germline V gene encodes CDR1 SGHTS and CDR2 YDEGEE. The length of the CDR3 is 17 residues. The CDR3, as DNA: TGTGCCAGCAGCACATCAACGGAACTAGCGGGAGCCCACGAGCAGTACTTC. Its translation is CASSTSTELAGAHEQYF.

CDR3 in amino acids: CASSPDREYQYF. As DNA, the CDR3 is TGTGCCAGCTCACCCGACAGGGAATACCAGTACTTC. The V and J genes are TRBV18 and TRBJ2-7, with TRBD1 matching 7 bases. CDR1 is KGHSH, CDR2 LQKENI, per germline. The V segment lost 3 bases and the J segment 10 bases; nucleotides outside the gene matches: 6. There are 12 residues in the CDR3. The variable domain in full, with the rest retrieved from reference TRBV18 and TRBJ2-7, is NAGVMQNPRHLVRRRGQEARLRCSPMKGHSHVYWYRQLPEEGLKFMVYLQKENIIDESGMPKERFSAEFPKEGPSILRIQQVVRGDSAAYFCASSPDREYQYFGPGTRLTVT.

V gene TRBV2 combines with J gene TRBJ2-5, with D uncertain. Germline CDR1 reads SNHLY; CDR2 reads FYNNEI. Trimming cost V 6 bases and J 5 bases, with 7 bases left between them. The CDR3 extends over 11 amino acids. DNA for the CDR3: TGTGCCAGCAGCCAGGTTGAGACCCAGTACTTC. Protein sequence: CASSQVETQYF.

The chain has TRBV9 and TRBJ1-5; D unclear. Trimming left V 4 bases short and J 9 bases short, with 11 bases between. The CDR3 has 12 amino acids. Germline CDR1 SGDLS, CDR2 YYNGEE. The CDR3: CASSSGEWPQHF. In DNA form, the CDR3 reads TGTGCCAGCAGCTCCGGTGAATGGCCCCAGCATTTT.

The chain couples TRBV27 to TRBJ1-2; D gene uncertain. Germline-derived CDR1 and CDR2 are MNHEY and SMNVEV (reference sequence). The CDR3 is made up of 14 amino acids. The germline V and J ends were trimmed by 0 bases and 5 bases, with 10 bases remaining between them. CDR3 DNA: TGTGCCAGCAGTTTATCCGGCGGCGTTTATGGCTACACCTTC. Protein sequence: CASSLSGGVYGYTF.

The chain recombines TRBV9 with TRBJ2-1; 16 bases are shared with TRBD2. V shed 4 bases, J shed 4 bases, and the junction held 8 bases outside the gene matches. There are 18 residues in the CDR3. Germline CDR1 is SGDLS and CDR2 is YYNGEE. The CDR3 here is CASSHGGLAGGLYNEQFF. The CDR3, as DNA: TGTGCCAGCAGCCATGGGGGACTAGCGGGGGGGCTTTACAATGAGCAGTTCTTC.

The chain links TRBV21-1 to TRBJ2-1; TRBD1 is taken as the D call from the table, unchecked against the DNA. TRBV21-1 is a known pseudogene. This CDR3 contains 15 residues. CDR3 protein: CASPEGDRAENEQFF. The CDR3 coding sequence is TGTGCCAGCCCCGAGGGGGACAGGGCAGAAAATGAGCAGTTCTTC.

V gene TRBV2 combines with J gene TRBJ1-4; a weak D match, TRBD1 (6 bases). There are 16 residues in the CDR3. V was pared by 5 bases and J by 7 bases, with 20 bases between. Germline CDR1 and CDR2: SNHLY and FYNNEI. The CDR3 region is CASSFTGTPQGEKLFF. The CDR3 DNA follows: TGTGCCAGCAGTTTTACCGGGACACCGCAAGGTGAAAAACTGTTTTTT.

The chain joins TRBV10-3 to TRBJ2-7, with 13 positions matching TRBD2. The junction had 12 bases not matched to a gene; V was cut back by 0 bases and J by 7 bases. The CDR3 is made up of 18 amino acids. In germline, CDR1 is ENHRY, CDR2 SYGVKD. As DNA, the CDR3 is TGTGCCATCAGTGAGTCGGCCCTAACTAGCGGGGGGGCGGGGGAGCAGTACTTC. This sequence encodes CAISESALTSGGAGEQYF.

The V and J genes are TRBV11-1 and TRBJ2-7; 7 bases align to TRBD1. V lost 8 bases, J lost 5 bases, and 9 bases stayed unmatched. Looked up from germline, CDR1 is SGHAT and CDR2 is FQDESV (reference sequence). The CDR3 length is 13 residues. CDR3 coding DNA: TGTGCCAGCGGAAACAGGGGAAAGGACGAGCAGTACTTC. It translates to CASGNRGKDEQYF.

V usage is TRBV5-1 and J usage is TRBJ1-6; a weak D match, TRBD1 (6 bases). Germline V gene sequence: CDR1 SGHRS, CDR2 YFSETQ. The germline V and J ends were trimmed by 0 bases and 7 bases, with 11 bases remaining between them. The CDR3 runs to 15 residues. This CDR3 is CASSLAQGQNSPLHF. The CDR3 coding sequence is TGCGCCAGCAGCTTGGCTCAGGGGCAGAATTCACCCCTCCACTTT. Looking up the rest from reference TRBV5-1 and TRBJ1-6 gives the full variable domain: KAGVTQTPRYLIKTRGQQVTLSCSPISGHRSVSWYQQTPGQGLQFLFEYFSETQRNKGNFPGRFSGRQFSNSRSEMNVSTLELGDSALYLCASSLAQGQNSPLHFGNGTRLTVT.

The chain employs TRBV4-2 and TRBJ2-1, with D maybe TRBD2 (6 bases). Trimming removed 0 bases from V and 2 bases from J, with 14 bases in between. The germline V gene has CDR1 LGHNA and CDR2 YNFKEQ. The CDR3 has 17 residues. The CDR3 reads CASSQDIRASAYNEQFF. The CDR3, as DNA: TGTGCCAGCAGCCAAGATATTAGGGCTAGCGCCTACAATGAGCAGTTCTTC.

The V gene is TRBV10-3, the J gene TRBJ2-3; D ambiguous. In germline, CDR1 is ENHRY, CDR2 SYGVKD. CDR3 length: 15 amino acids. V was cut by 5 bases and J by 3 bases, with 15 bases left in between. The CDR3 here is CAISPSRADTDTQYF. As DNA, the CDR3 is TGTGCCATCAGTCCCTCCCGTGCAGATACAGATACGCAGTATTTT.

The V gene is TRBV6-6, the J gene TRBJ2-7, with a weak D call TRBD2 (5 bases). Germline CDR1 is MNHNY and CDR2 is SVGAGI (reference sequence). V was cut by 4 bases and J by 0 bases, with 10 bases left in between. The CDR3 spans 14 residues. CDR3 coding DNA: TGTGCCAGCAGTTTCACGGGGAGCTCCTACGAGCAGTACTTC. It codes for CASSFTGSSYEQYF.

The chain is built from TRBV27 and TRBJ1-4; TRBD1 might be the D (5 bases). Trimming removed 5 bases at V and 4 bases at J, with 14 bases between. This CDR3 comprises 15 residues. Germline V CDR1 and CDR2: MNHEY, SMNVEV (reference sequence). The DNA for the CDR3 is TGTGCCAGCAGTCAAGATGGGGCCGTTAATGAAAAACTGTTTTTT. This encodes CASSQDGAVNEKLFF.

The chain is built from TRBV9 and TRBJ2-2; 9 bases are a match to TRBD2. The CDR3 spans 15 residues. V lost 3 bases and J lost 2; bases outside the gene matches: 2. The V gene's germline CDR1 is SGDLS and CDR2 YYNGEE. The CDR3 loop is CASSATSGNTGELFF. CDR3 in DNA: TGTGCCAGCAGCGCGACTAGCGGTAACACCGGGGAGCTGTTTTTT.

This clone was observed once. The chain is built from TRBV9 and TRBJ1-1, with 8 bases fitting TRBD1. The CDR3 runs 15 residues. CDR1 is SGDLS, CDR2 YYNGEE, per germline. The junction had 5 bases not matched to a gene; V was cut back by 0 bases and J by 4 bases. The CDR3 bases are TGTGCCAGCAGCGTAGATCAGGGGGCGTTCACTGAAGCTTTCTTT. This encodes CASSVDQGAFTEAFF. Full variable domain (missing parts from reference TRBV9 and TRBJ1-1): DSGVTQTPKHLITATGQRVTLRCSPRSGDLSVYWYQQSLDQGLQFLIQYYNGEERAKGNILERFSAQQFPDLHSELNLSSLELGDSALYFCASSVDQGAFTEAFFGQGTRLTVV.

The chain joins TRBV6-1 to TRBJ2-7; 8 bases fit TRBD1. Trimming cost V 2 bases and J 3 bases; bases outside gene matches: 9. This CDR3 is built from 16 residues. Germline CDR1 reads MNHNS; CDR2 reads SASEGT. Written as DNA, the CDR3 is TGTGCCAGCAGTGAATTGGGACAGGCCAACCACTACGAGCAGTACTTC. Translating it yields CASSELGQANHYEQYF.

This sequence joins TRBV5-4 and TRBJ2-7; 7 nucleotides agree with TRBD1. CDR1 SGHNT and CDR2 YYREEE come from the germline V gene (reference sequence). V shed 7 bases, J shed 2 bases, and the junction held 9 bases outside the gene matches. The CDR3 contains 14 residues. The CDR3 nucleotides are TGTGCCAGCTCCGACAGGGTGGGAACCTACGAGCAGTACTTC. Residues: CASSDRVGTYEQYF.

CDR3 sequence: CASSSDTNTEAFF. The CDR3 DNA is TGTGCCAGCAGCTCTGACACTAACACTGAAGCTTTCTTT. V and J are TRBV5-4 and TRBJ1-1, with D unclear. The CDR3 length is 13 residues. V was clipped by 3 bases and J by 2 bases, with 8 bases between them. Germline V gene sequence: CDR1 SGHNT, CDR2 YYREEE (reference sequence).

The chain is built from TRBV18 and TRBJ2-1; 8 bases align to TRBD1. CDR1 KGHSH and CDR2 LQKENI come from the germline V gene. This CDR3 is built from 13 residues. V trimming: 3 bases; J trimming: 5 bases; junction bases outside the gene matches: 0. The CDR3 nucleotides are TGTGCCAGCTCACCGACAGGGGACAATGAGCAGTTCTTC. Translated: CASSPTGDNEQFF. Supplemented by reference TRBV18 and TRBJ2-1, the full variable domain reads NAGVMQNPRHLVRRRGQEARLRCSPMKGHSHVYWYRQLPEEGLKFMVYLQKENIIDESGMPKERFSAEFPKEGPSILRIQQVVRGDSAAYFCASSPTGDNEQFFGPGTRLTVL.

This clone was seen only once. The rearrangement links TRBV5-3 to TRBJ1-5, with 8 nucleotides matching TRBD1. TRBV5-3 is an ORF, and what it does is uncertain. There are 17 residues in the CDR3. J lost 4 bases, V lost 4 bases, and 13 bases had no gene match. CDR3 DNA: TGTGCCAGAAGCCTCGGACAGGGCGACCATCCGAATCAGCCCCAGCATTTT. Translation: CARSLGQGDHPNQPQHF.